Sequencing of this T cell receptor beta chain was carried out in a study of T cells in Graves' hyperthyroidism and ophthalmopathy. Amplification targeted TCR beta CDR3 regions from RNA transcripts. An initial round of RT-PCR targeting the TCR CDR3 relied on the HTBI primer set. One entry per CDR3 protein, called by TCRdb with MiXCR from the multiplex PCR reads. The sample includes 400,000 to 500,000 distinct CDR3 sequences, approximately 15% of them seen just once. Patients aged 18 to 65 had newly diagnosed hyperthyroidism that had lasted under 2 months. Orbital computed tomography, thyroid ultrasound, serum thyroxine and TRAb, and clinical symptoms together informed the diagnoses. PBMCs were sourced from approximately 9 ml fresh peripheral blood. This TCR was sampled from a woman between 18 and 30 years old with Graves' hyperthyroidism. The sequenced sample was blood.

The CDR3 reads CSALGGAEAFF. The CDR3 DNA reads as TGCAGTGCGCTCGGGGGGGCTGAAGCTTTCTTT. The chain joins TRBV20-1 to TRBJ1-1; tentatively, D is TRBD1 (5 bases). Trimming pared 6 bases from V and 6 bases from J, leaving 11 bases between. Germline CDR1 DFQATT, CDR2 SNEGSKA (reference sequence). This CDR3 has 11 amino acids.